The present T cell receptor beta chain was sequenced within a study of beta chain features in type 1 diabetes. This clone was seen ten or more times. Its target is unknown. Study-level findings and limits: Possible PCR preference for shorter templates applied equally to patients and controls. Among patients, naive, central memory and Treg TCRB repertoires appeared more similar than among healthy donors. Insertions at VDJ junctions were less frequent in type 1 diabetes patients. These patients also deleted more nucleotides at the same junctions. Possibly, sequencing cDNA over-represented cells that had high TCR expression levels.

Trimming cost V 2 bases and J 8 bases, with 9 bases left between them. The length of the CDR3 is 12 residues. The germline CDR1 and CDR2 sequences are MNHEY and SMNVEV (reference sequence). Since all of the isolated RNA was reverse transcribed, expressed TCRB transcripts were what got sequenced. Profiling relied on immunoSEQ multiplex PCR, and the TCRdb table lists in-frame clones only, not all of them. The data contain more than 150,000 clones, 11% of them singletons. The sequenced sample consisted of central memory CD4+ T cells from blood. The chain couples TRBV27 to TRBJ1-1; perhaps TRBD1 as D (6 bases). This TCR was recovered from a man younger than 30 in good health. This CDR3 is CASSLSRGEAFF. CDR3 bases: TGTGCCAGCAGTTTAAGCAGGGGCGAAGCTTTCTTT.